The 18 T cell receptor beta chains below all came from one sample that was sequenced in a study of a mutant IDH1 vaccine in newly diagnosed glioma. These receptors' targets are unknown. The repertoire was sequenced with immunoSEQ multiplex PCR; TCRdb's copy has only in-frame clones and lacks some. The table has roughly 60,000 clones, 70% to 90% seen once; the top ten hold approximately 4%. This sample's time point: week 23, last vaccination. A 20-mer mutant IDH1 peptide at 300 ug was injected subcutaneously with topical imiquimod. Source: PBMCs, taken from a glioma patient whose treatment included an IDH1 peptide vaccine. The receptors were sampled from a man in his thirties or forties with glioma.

CDR3: CATSRDRRPFTPGPSSYEQYF. DNA of the CDR3: TGTGCCACCAGCAGAGATCGTCGGCCATTTACCCCAGGGCCGAGCTCCTACGAGCAGTACTTC. This chain joins TRBV15 and TRBJ2-7; D is perhaps TRBD1 (5 bases). V was shortened by 0 bases and J by 0 bases, with 27 bases between the two germline ends. Germline V gene sequence: CDR1 LNHNV, CDR2 YYDKDF (reference sequence). This CDR3 comprises 21 residues.

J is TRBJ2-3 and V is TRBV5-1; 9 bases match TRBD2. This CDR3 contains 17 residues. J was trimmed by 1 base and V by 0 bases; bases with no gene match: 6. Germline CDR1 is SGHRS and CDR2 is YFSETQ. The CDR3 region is CASSLDGSGGGTDTQYF. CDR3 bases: TGCGCCAGCAGCTTGGACGGTAGCGGGGGAGGCACAGATACGCAGTATTTT.

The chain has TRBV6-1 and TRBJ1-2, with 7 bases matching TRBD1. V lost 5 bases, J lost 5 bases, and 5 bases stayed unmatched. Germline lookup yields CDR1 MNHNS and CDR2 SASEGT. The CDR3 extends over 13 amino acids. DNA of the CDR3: TGTGCCAGCAGTTTACAGGGGAAATATGGCTACACCTTC. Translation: CASSLQGKYGYTF.

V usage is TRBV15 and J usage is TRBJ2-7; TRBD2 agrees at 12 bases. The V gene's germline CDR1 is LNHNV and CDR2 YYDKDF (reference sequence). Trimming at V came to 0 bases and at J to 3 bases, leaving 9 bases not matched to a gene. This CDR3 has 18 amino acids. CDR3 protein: CATSRDVGLAGYYYEQYF. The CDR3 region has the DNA TGTGCCACCAGCAGAGATGTAGGACTAGCGGGGTACTACTACGAGCAGTACTTC.

The CDR3 loop reads CASSPTDYSGNTIYF. Written as DNA, the CDR3 is TGTGCCAGCAGCCCCACCGATTACTCTGGAAACACCATATATTTT. The V and J genes are TRBV6-5 and TRBJ1-3; no clear D gene. V lost 6 bases to trimming and J lost 0 bases, with 12 bases between them. From germline, CDR1 is MNHEY and CDR2 SVGAGI. This CDR3 comprises 15 residues.

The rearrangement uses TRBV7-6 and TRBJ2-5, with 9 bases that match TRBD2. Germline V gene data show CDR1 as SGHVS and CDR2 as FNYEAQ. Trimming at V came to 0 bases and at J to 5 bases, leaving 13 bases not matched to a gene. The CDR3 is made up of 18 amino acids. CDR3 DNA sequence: TGTGCCAGCAGCTTAGCACCTGGCGGGGGGGCGTTAGTTGAGACCCAGTACTTC. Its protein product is CASSLAPGGGALVETQYF.

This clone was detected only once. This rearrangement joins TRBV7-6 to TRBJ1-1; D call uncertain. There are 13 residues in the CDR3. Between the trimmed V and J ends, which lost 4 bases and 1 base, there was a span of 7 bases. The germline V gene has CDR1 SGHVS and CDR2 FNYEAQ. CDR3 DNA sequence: TGTGCCAGCAGCTCGAGGCAGAACACTGAAGCTTTCTTT. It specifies CASSSRQNTEAFF.

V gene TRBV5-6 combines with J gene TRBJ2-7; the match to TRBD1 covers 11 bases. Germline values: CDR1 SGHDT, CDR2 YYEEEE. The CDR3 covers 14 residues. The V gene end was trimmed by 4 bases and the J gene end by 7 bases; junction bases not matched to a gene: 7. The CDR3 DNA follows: TGTGCCAGCAGCCCCGGACAGGGGGCGGGTGAGCAGTACTTC. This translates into CASSPGQGAGEQYF.

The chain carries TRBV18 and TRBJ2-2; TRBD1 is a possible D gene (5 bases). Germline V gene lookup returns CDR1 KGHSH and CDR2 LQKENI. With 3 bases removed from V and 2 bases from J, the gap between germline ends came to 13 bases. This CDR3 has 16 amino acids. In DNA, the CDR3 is TGTGCCAGCTCACCCCGACAGAAGATTAACACCGGGGAGCTGTTTTTT. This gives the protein CASSPRQKINTGELFF. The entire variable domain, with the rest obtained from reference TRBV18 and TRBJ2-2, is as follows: NAGVMQNPRHLVRRRGQEARLRCSPMKGHSHVYWYRQLPEEGLKFMVYLQKENIIDESGMPKERFSAEFPKEGPSILRIQQVVRGDSAAYFCASSPRQKINTGELFFGEGSRLTVL.

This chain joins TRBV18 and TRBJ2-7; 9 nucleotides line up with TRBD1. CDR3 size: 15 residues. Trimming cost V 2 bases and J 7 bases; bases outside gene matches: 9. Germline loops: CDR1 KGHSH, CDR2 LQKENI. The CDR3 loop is CASSPVPGQGSEQYF. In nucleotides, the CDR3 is TGTGCCAGCTCACCAGTACCGGGACAGGGTTCAGAGCAGTACTTC.

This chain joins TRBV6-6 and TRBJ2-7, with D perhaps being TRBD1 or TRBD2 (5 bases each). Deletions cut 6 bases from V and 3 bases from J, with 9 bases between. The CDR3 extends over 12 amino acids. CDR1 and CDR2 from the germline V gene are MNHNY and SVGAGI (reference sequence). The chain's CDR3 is CASRGDNYEQYF. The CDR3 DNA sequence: TGTGCCAGCAGGGGGGATAACTACGAGCAGTACTTC.

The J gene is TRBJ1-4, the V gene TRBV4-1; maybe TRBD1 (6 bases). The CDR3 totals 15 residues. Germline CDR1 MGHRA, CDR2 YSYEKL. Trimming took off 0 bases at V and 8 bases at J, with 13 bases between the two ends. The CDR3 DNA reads TGCGCCAGCAGCCAAGAAAGGGGGTTTAGGGAAAAACTGTTTTTT. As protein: CASSQERGFREKLFF.

Written as DNA, the CDR3 is TGTGCCAGCAGCTTAGCCGCCGGGACAGGGACCTACGAGCAGTACTTC. As protein: CASSLAAGTGTYEQYF. The rearrangement joins TRBV11-2 to TRBJ2-7, with 9 bases identical to TRBD1. The trim removed 1 base at V and 2 bases at J, leaving 6 bases unmatched. The CDR3 runs to 16 residues. Germline V gene data show CDR1 as SGHAT and CDR2 as FQNNGV. Using reference TRBV11-2 and TRBJ2-7 for the parts outside the CDR3, the full variable domain is EAGVAQSPRYKIIEKRQSVAFWCNPISGHATLYWYQQILGQGPKLLIQFQNNGVVDDSQLPKDRFSAERLKGVDSTLKIQPAKLEDSAVYLCASSLAAGTGTYEQYFGPGTRLTVT.

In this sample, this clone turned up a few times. CDR3 nucleotide sequence: TGTGCCAGCTCACCCTTCCCCCTGTCGGGAGTAATGAACACTGAAGCTTTCTTT. Translated, it gives CASSPFPLSGVMNTEAFF. The chain has TRBV18 and TRBJ1-1; D not resolved. V lost 3 bases, J lost 0 bases, and 20 bases lay in between. The CDR3 length is 18 residues. CDR1 is KGHSH, CDR2 LQKENI, per germline.

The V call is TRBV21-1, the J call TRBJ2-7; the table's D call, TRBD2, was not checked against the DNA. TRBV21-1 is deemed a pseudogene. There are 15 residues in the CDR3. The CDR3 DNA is TGTGCCAGCAGCAAAAGGGCCGGGGTGTCGTACGAGCAGTACTTC. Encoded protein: CASSKRAGVSYEQYF.

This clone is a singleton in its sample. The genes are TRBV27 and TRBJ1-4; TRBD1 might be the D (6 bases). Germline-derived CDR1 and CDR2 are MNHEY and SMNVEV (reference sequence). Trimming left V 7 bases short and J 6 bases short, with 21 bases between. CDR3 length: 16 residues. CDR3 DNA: TGTGCCAGCAAGCTGATACTCAGGGGTGGGGATGAAAAACTGTTTTTT. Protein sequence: CASKLILRGGDEKLFF.

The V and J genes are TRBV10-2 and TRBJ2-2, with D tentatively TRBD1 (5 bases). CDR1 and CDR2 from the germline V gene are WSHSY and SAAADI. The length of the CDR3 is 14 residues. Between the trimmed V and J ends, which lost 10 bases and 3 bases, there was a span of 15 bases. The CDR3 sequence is CAISLGVDTGELFF. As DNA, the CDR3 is TGCGCCATTAGTTTAGGGGTTGACACCGGGGAGCTGTTTTTT.

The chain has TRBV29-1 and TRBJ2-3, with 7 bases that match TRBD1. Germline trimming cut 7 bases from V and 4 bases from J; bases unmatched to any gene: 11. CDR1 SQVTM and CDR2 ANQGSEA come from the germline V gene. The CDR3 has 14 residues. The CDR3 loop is CSGFLGGRADTQYF. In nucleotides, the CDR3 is TGCAGCGGGTTTTTAGGGGGCCGGGCAGATACGCAGTATTTT.